Below, 5 T cell receptor beta chains from the same sample are listed, as sequenced in a study of T cell responses to AZD1222 COVID-19 vaccine (dated by TCRdb to about 2021). Library preparation employed the immunoSEQ multiplex PCR assay. Entries here come from immuneACCESS through TCRdb and include only in-frame sequences with V and J called. Some clones fail to appear in such tables; in the studies checked, an unresolved V gene covers under half of the shortfall, and the cause of the remainder is unknown. For this sample there are approximately 160,000 clones; about 87% appear just once. About 3.7% of the sample comes from the top ten. The sample's time point label, decoded: baseline before first vaccination. The meaning of the sample's treatment or condition label: meningococcal conjugate vaccine given as trial control. Source: peripheral blood, taken on day 0 of MenACWY control vaccination. These receptors all stem from an adult in good health.

The V call is TRBV29-1, the J call TRBJ1-2, with 9 bases lining up with TRBD1. Germline values: CDR1 SQVTM, CDR2 ANQGSEA. The ends lost 4 bases at V and 7 bases at J; junction bases unmatched: 4. The CDR3 has 12 residues. In nucleotides, the CDR3 is TGCAGCGTTGGGACAGGGGCCAGTGGCTACACCTTC. Its protein product is CSVGTGASGYTF.

The rearrangement links TRBV5-4 to TRBJ1-1; weak D call: TRBD1 (5 bases). Germline V gives CDR1 SGHNT, CDR2 YYREEE (reference sequence). The germline V and J ends were trimmed by 4 bases and 3 bases, with 16 bases remaining between them. The CDR3 loop spans 15 amino acids. As DNA, the CDR3 is TGTGCCAGCAGCGCTGGCAGGGATGGGCACACTGAAGCTTTCTTT. Its protein product is CASSAGRDGHTEAFF.

The chain links TRBV25-1 to TRBJ1-1; D perhaps matches TRBD1 (5 bases). The V end lost 5 bases, the J end lost 0 bases, and 7 bases lay between the germline ends. The CDR3 length is 13 residues. The V gene's germline CDR1 is MGHDK and CDR2 SYGVNS. CDR3 DNA: TGTGCCAGCAGTTGGGGGATGAACACTGAAGCTTTCTTT. Translation gives CASSWGMNTEAFF.

This rearrangement joins TRBV19 to TRBJ2-1, with D possibly being TRBD1 or TRBD2 (5 bases each). Germline CDR1 reads LNHDA; CDR2 reads SQIVND (reference sequence). V lost 4 bases and J lost 4, with 14 bases in between. This CDR3 is 15 amino acids long. For the CDR3, the DNA is TGTGCCAGTAGTAAAACCGGGACGGAATACAATGAGCAGTTCTTC. Translated, it gives CASSKTGTEYNEQFF. The whole variable domain, remainder taken from reference TRBV19 and TRBJ2-1, is DGGITQSPKYLFRKEGQNVTLSCEQNLNHDAMYWYRQDPGQGLRLIYYSQIVNDFQKGDIAEGYSVSREKKESFPLTVTSAQKNPTAFYLCASSKTGTEYNEQFFGPGTRLTVL.

The gene calls are TRBV28 and TRBJ1-2; 7 positions match TRBD1. The CDR3 is 12 residues long. Trimming took 8 bases from V and 4 from J; bases not matched to a gene: 4. In germline, CDR1 is MDHEN, CDR2 SYDVKM. The CDR3 DNA is TGTGCCAGCCTTGACAGGGTCTATGGCTACACCTTC. Its translation is CASLDRVYGYTF.